The 27 T cell receptor beta chains given below trace back to one sample, sequenced in a study of human T cells and chemical hapten exposure. TCRdb fed the RACE reads into MiXCR, producing one record per CDR3 protein. This repertoire shows 95,000 to 150,000 distinct CDR3 sequences, about 10% found once; its top ten account for under 2.5%. This sample's time point: patch test 3, about 24 weeks after DPC sensitization. The treatment here: therapeutic diphenylcyclopropenone sensitization with weekly scalp DPC. This specimen consisted of whole blood, obtained in connection with sensitization to the hapten diphenylcyclopropenone (DPC). These TCRs come from a woman aged 50 to 65 with alopecia areata. Some clones in this sample may be carry-over from other donors' samples.

This clonotype was seen ten or more times. V gene TRBV7-9 combines with J gene TRBJ2-7; tentative D call: TRBD1 (7 bases). Germline loops: CDR1 SEHNR, CDR2 FQNEAQ (reference sequence). The length of the CDR3 is 16 residues. Trimming cost V 5 bases and J 5 bases, with 22 bases left between them. CDR3 coding DNA: TGTGCCAGCAGCGGACAGGCAAAGAGAGTAGCGGACGAGCAGTACTTC. It encodes CASSGQAKRVADEQYF. Full variable domain (remainder filled in from reference TRBV7-9 and TRBJ2-7): DTGVSQNPRHKITKRGQNVTFRCDPISEHNRLYWYRQTLGQGPEFLTYFQNEAQLEKSRLLSDRFSAERPKGSFSTLEIQRTEQGDSAMYLCASSGQAKRVADEQYFGPGTRLTVT.

This clonotype was observed at least ten times. V usage is TRBV28 and J usage is TRBJ1-1; D gene uncertain. The CDR3 runs to 14 residues. Per the germline V gene, CDR1 is MDHEN and CDR2 is SYDVKM. Between the trimmed V and J ends, which lost 2 bases and 3 bases, there was a span of 10 bases. The CDR3 DNA sequence: TGTGCCAGCAGTTTAGGTCGCGGCCACACTGAAGCTTTCTTT. Its protein is CASSLGRGHTEAFF.

This clonotype turned up a few times. The chain recombines TRBV20-1 with TRBJ1-5; D call uncertain. V was shortened by 7 bases and J by 1 base, with 8 bases between the two germline ends. There are 12 residues in the CDR3. In germline, CDR1 is DFQATT, CDR2 SNEGSKA (reference sequence). CDR3 DNA sequence: TGCAGTGTTACGGACAGCAATCAGCCCCAGCATTTT. As protein: CSVTDSNQPQHF.

This chain links TRBV2 with TRBJ1-1; the D gene is possibly TRBD1 (5 bases). Looked up from germline, CDR1 is SNHLY and CDR2 is FYNNEI. This CDR3 has 13 residues. Deletions cut 4 bases from V and 1 base from J, with 7 bases between. This CDR3 reads CASSGDGNTEAFF. The CDR3, as DNA: TGTGCCAGCAGTGGGGACGGGAACACTGAAGCTTTCTTT.

The chain has TRBV12-3 or TRBV12-4 and TRBJ2-3; 9 bases are shared with TRBD2. Unmatched junction bases numbered 10, after V lost 7 bases and J lost 8 bases. The CDR3 has 14 amino acids. This CDR3 is CASTTNSGGGTQYF. CDR3 DNA sequence: TGTGCCAGCACCACTAATAGCGGGGGTGGTACGCAGTATTTT.

This clonotype was detected ten times or more. The rearrangement links TRBV19 to TRBJ2-1, with TRBD2 matching over 9 bases. The CDR3 spans 14 residues. J lost 7 bases, V lost 1 base, and 2 bases had no gene match. Germline V lookup: CDR1 LNHDA, CDR2 SQIVND (reference sequence). CDR3 bases: TGTGCCAGTAGTATAGGCGGGGGGGGAAATGAGCAGTTCTTC. It yields the protein CASSIGGGGNEQFF.

The V gene is TRBV5-6, the J gene TRBJ2-3; no clear D. Between the trimmed V and J ends, which lost 0 bases and 2 bases, there was a span of 10 bases. In germline, CDR1 is SGHDT, CDR2 YYEEEE. This CDR3 contains 15 residues. In nucleotides, the CDR3 is TGTGCCAGCAGCTTGGTCCCGGCACCCACAGATACGCAGTATTTT. Protein product: CASSLVPAPTDTQYF.

The chain employs TRBV11-2 and TRBJ2-1; either TRBD1 or TRBD2 may supply D (5 bases each). CDR1 and CDR2 from the germline V gene are SGHAT and FQNNGV. The CDR3 spans 11 residues. V gave up 4 bases and J gave up 9 bases, with 7 bases separating them. CDR3 region: CASSCGGEQFF. CDR3 DNA sequence: TGTGCCAGCAGCTGTGGGGGTGAGCAGTTCTTC.

This clonotype appeared a few times. J is TRBJ1-6 and V is TRBV27, with 7 positions matching TRBD1. The CDR3 runs 15 residues. Trimming at V came to 6 bases and at J to 15 bases, leaving 17 bases not matched to a gene. CDR1 and CDR2 from the germline V gene are MNHEY and SMNVEV (reference sequence). CDR3 sequence (DNA): TGTGCCAGCAGCCCGGGCGGGACAGACCTGTTGCTCCTCCACTTT. Protein sequence: CASSPGGTDLLLLHF.

This clonotype was recorded at least ten times. The genes are TRBV7-7 and TRBJ2-3; 13 bases match TRBD2. The CDR3 has 16 residues. Trimming removed 5 bases from V and 1 base from J; junction bases left unmatched: 3. Germline CDR1 SSHAT, CDR2 FNYEAQ (reference sequence). This CDR3 is CASSLGLAGRTDTQYF. In DNA, the CDR3 is TGTGCCAGCAGCCTGGGACTAGCGGGGCGCACAGATACGCAGTATTTT.

The chain uses TRBV20-1 and TRBJ2-3, with 7 bases lining up with TRBD1. J lost 1 base, V lost 3 bases, and 4 bases had no gene match. Germline V gene sequence: CDR1 DFQATT, CDR2 SNEGSKA (reference sequence). The length of the CDR3 is 14 residues. Here the CDR3 DNA reads TGCAGTGCTAGCACCCAGGGGGGCACAGATACGCAGTATTTT. This translates into CSASTQGGTDTQYF.

This clonotype was detected only a few times. This chain connects TRBV10-3 to TRBJ1-3, with D perhaps TRBD1 (5 bases). This CDR3 contains 15 residues. Germline-derived CDR1 and CDR2 are ENHRY and SYGVKD. Trimming pared 1 base from V and 4 bases from J, leaving 11 bases between. The DNA of the CDR3 is TGTGCCATCAGTGAGTTTGAGGGGTCAGGAAACACCATATATTTT. Translation gives CAISEFEGSGNTIYF.

This clonotype was seen a few times. V usage is TRBV28 and J usage is TRBJ1-2; TRBD1 agrees at 9 bases. CDR1 and CDR2 (germline): MDHEN, SYDVKM. V lost 5 bases and J lost 8; bases outside the gene matches: 12. The CDR3 spans 15 residues. The CDR3 bases are TGTGCCAGCAGTCCTACCCCTTGGACAGGGGAAGGCTACACCTTC. It specifies CASSPTPWTGEGYTF.

J is TRBJ2-7 and V is TRBV28, with D hard to call. CDR1 and CDR2 (germline): MDHEN, SYDVKM. This CDR3 region has 16 residues. V was cut by 2 bases and J by 2 bases, with 16 bases left in between. This CDR3 reads CASSLKAHSIAYEQYF. DNA for the CDR3: TGTGCCAGCAGTTTAAAGGCCCACTCTATCGCCTACGAGCAGTACTTC.

This chain links TRBV12-3 or TRBV12-4 with TRBJ1-1; D uncertain. Trimming cost V 2 bases and J 3 bases, with 4 bases left between them. The CDR3 length is 12 residues. The CDR3 DNA follows: TGTGCCAGCAGTTTAACCTACACTGAAGCTTTCTTT. Residues: CASSLTYTEAFF.

This clonotype was recorded once. This rearrangement joins TRBV7-6 to TRBJ2-7; 8 nucleotides agree with TRBD1. Per the germline V gene, CDR1 is SGHVS and CDR2 is FNYEAQ. The CDR3 is 14 amino acids. J was trimmed by 7 bases and V by 7 bases; bases with no gene match: 12. The CDR3 region has the DNA TGTGCCAGCACCCTAGGACAGGGAGCAGGGGAGCAGTACTTC. It encodes CASTLGQGAGEQYF.

This clonotype has a count of ten or more. This rearrangement joins TRBV20-1 to TRBJ2-5; 7 bases agree with TRBD1. J lost 3 bases, V lost 8 bases, and 3 bases had no gene match. The CDR3 covers 11 residues. CDR1 and CDR2 from the germline V gene are DFQATT and SNEGSKA (reference sequence). CDR3 sequence reads: CSFDREETQYF. The CDR3 nucleotides read TGCAGTTTTGACAGGGAAGAGACCCAGTACTTC.

The chain couples TRBV10-3 to TRBJ1-1, with a tentative D call TRBD1 (6 bases). The CDR3 extends over 15 amino acids. Germline V lookup: CDR1 ENHRY, CDR2 SYGVKD. V was clipped by 6 bases and J by 1 base, with 15 bases between them. For the CDR3, the DNA is TGTGCCATCAGCCGGCAGGGGAGGGGGAACACTGAAGCTTTCTTT. This codes for CAISRQGRGNTEAFF.

This clonotype was found a few times. The chain couples TRBV6-5 to TRBJ1-1; 9 nucleotides align to TRBD1. Looked up from germline, CDR1 is MNHEY and CDR2 is SVGAGI. This CDR3 region has 16 residues. V gave up 6 bases and J gave up 0 bases; unmatched junction bases: 8. CDR3 loop: CASSPWTGVMNTEAFF. The CDR3 region has the DNA TGTGCCAGCAGCCCATGGACAGGGGTGATGAACACTGAAGCTTTCTTT.

With regard to this clonotype: This may be a read error: a much more frequent sequence differs by one nucleotide. This chain links TRBV20-1 with TRBJ1-6; TRBD1 matches at 11 bases. CDR1 is DFQATT, CDR2 SNEGSKA, per germline (reference sequence). The length of the CDR3 is 16 residues. The CDR3 loop is CSARDRGQSYNSPLNF. The CDR3 nucleotides read TGCAGTGCTAGGGACAGGGGGCAATCCTATAATTCACCCCTCAACTTT.

The table lists this clonotype with a few counts. The V and J genes are TRBV29-1 and TRBJ2-3; D possibly corresponds to TRBD1 (5 bases). Germline V CDR1 and CDR2: SQVTM, ANQGSEA. V was shortened by 7 bases and J by 4 bases, with 12 bases between the two germline ends. The CDR3 loop spans 12 amino acids. The CDR3 DNA reads TGCAGCGCCACAACAGGATCAGATACGCAGTATTTT. Amino acid sequence: CSATTGSDTQYF.

The rearrangement joins TRBV28 to TRBJ1-5, with 7 nucleotides matching TRBD1. After removal of 6 bases from V and 5 bases from J, the junction contained 4 bases not matched to a gene. CDR1 MDHEN and CDR2 SYDVKM come from the germline V gene. The CDR3 has 13 amino acids. Here the CDR3 DNA reads TGTGCCAGCAGCCCAGGGGGTGATCAGCCCCAGCATTTT. This gives the protein CASSPGGDQPQHF.

In its sample, this clonotype was seen many times. The V call is TRBV29-1, the J call TRBJ2-1, with TRBD2 matching over 13 bases. V lost 6 bases and J lost 4; bases outside the gene matches: 6. The CDR3 is 15 amino acids. The germline V gene encodes CDR1 SQVTM and CDR2 ANQGSEA. CDR3: CSVNPGLAGYNEQFF. For the CDR3, the DNA is TGCAGCGTGAATCCGGGACTAGCGGGGTACAATGAGCAGTTCTTC.

This clonotype was observed at least ten times. The V call is TRBV6-5, the J call TRBJ1-1, with TRBD1 as a possible D gene (5 bases). This CDR3 has 13 amino acids. Trimming cost V 2 bases and J 7 bases, with 11 bases left between them. Germline CDR1 is MNHEY and CDR2 is SVGAGI. CDR3 residues: CASSYDSVNEAFF. In DNA, the CDR3 is TGTGCCAGCAGTTACGACAGTGTTAATGAAGCTTTCTTT.

The chain couples TRBV2 to TRBJ2-7; tentatively, D is TRBD1 (5 bases). The V and J ends lost 6 bases and 6 bases respectively, with 9 bases between them. This CDR3 region has 11 residues. Germline V gene sequence: CDR1 SNHLY, CDR2 FYNNEI. The CDR3 DNA follows: TGTGCCAGCAGCAAGGGGCGCGAGCAGTACTTC. Its protein product is CASSKGREQYF.

This sequence joins TRBV5-1 and TRBJ2-5; tentatively, D is TRBD2 (6 bases). Germline-derived CDR1 and CDR2 are SGHRS and YFSETQ. Trimming removed 7 bases from V and 1 base from J, with 26 bases in between. The CDR3 totals 18 residues. As DNA, the CDR3 is TGCGCCAGCGGATCCCTAGCGCGAGATAGAAGAATCCAAGAGACCCAGTACTTC. This sequence encodes CASGSLARDRRIQETQYF.

This chain uses TRBV12-3 or TRBV12-4 with TRBJ1-5; D remains unclear. The CDR3 is 15 amino acids. Trimming pared 6 bases from V and 0 bases from J, leaving 12 bases between. In nucleotides, the CDR3 is TGTGCCAGCAGACCCGACGGTTATAGCAATCAGCCCCAGCATTTT. The encoded protein is CASRPDGYSNQPQHF.